The rows below give T cell receptor beta chains drawn from one sample of a study of control samples from healthy donors and cancer patients. The table came from immunoSEQ multiplex PCR; TCRdb's copy has only in-frame clones and leaves some out. Found here are 100,000 to 150,000 clones, almost 95% of them singletons; the top ten hold approximately 0.58%. The sample consisted of PBMCs. The receptor source for this set is an elderly man with head and neck cancer. The CDR3 runs from the conserved cysteine through the conserved F or W. Each record gives: D gene, clone size, J gene, V gene, CDR3 DNA, CDR3 protein. D genes are given only for firm matches. The size field is filled for only some rows; it gives once, few, many or a size class.

-	once	TRBJ1-6	TRBV7-2	TGTGCCAGCAGCTTAGTTTCGAGACACCCTATCCACTTT	CASSLVSRHPIHF
-	-	TRBJ2-7	TRBV25-1	TGTGCCAGCAGTCCATTAGGCACAGCTACTTACGAGCAGTACTTC	CASSPLGTATYEQYF
-	once	TRBJ1-3	TRBV5-1	TGCGCCAGCAGCATGGACGGCTCTGGAAACACCATATATTTT	CASSMDGSGNTIYF
TRBD1	-	TRBJ1-2	TRBV5-1	TGCGCCAGAGTTGGGGACAGGGGAGACTATGGCTACACCTTC	CARVGDRGDYGYTF
TRBD2	once	TRBJ2-7	TRBV2	TGTGCCAGCAGTTATTTCGGGGGGGAGCAGTACTTC	CASSYFGGEQYF
-	-	TRBJ2-7	TRBV11-3	TGTGCCAGCAGCTTAGGTGGGTTAGGCTCCTACGAGCAGTACTTC	CASSLGGLGSYEQYF
TRBD1	-	TRBJ2-2	TRBV24-1	TGTGCCACCAGTGACCCTCCGGGACAGGGGGCCGGGGAGCTGTTTTTT	CATSDPPGQGAGELFF
TRBD1	-	TRBJ2-5	TRBV19	TGTGCCAGTAGTAGGGACAGGGGATGGGAGACCCAGTACTTC	CASSRDRGWETQYF
-	few	TRBJ2-7	TRBV3-1/TRBV3-2	TGTGCCAGCAGCCCAAGACTGGCGGGGGAGCAGTACTTC	CASSPRLAGEQYF
-	-	TRBJ2-3	TRBV5-8	TGTGCCAGCAGCTTGGGCGGGCGGGGCACAGATACGCAGTATTTT	CASSLGGRGTDTQYF